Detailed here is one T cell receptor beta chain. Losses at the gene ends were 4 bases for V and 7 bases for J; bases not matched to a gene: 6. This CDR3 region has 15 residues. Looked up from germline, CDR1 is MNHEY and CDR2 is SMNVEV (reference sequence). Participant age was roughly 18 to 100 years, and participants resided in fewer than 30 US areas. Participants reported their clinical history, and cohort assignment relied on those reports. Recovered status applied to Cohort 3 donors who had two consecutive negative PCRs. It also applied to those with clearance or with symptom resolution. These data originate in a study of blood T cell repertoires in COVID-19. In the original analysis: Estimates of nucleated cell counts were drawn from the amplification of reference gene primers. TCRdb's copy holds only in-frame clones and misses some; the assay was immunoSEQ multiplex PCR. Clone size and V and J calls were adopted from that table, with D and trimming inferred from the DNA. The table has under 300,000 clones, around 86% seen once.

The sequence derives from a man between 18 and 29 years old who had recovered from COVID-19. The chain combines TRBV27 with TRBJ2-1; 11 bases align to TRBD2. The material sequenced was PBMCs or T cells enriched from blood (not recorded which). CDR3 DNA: TGTGCCAGCAGTTGGTTAGCGGGAGGGCCTAATGAGCAGTTCTTC. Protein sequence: CASSWLAGGPNEQFF.